These 9 T cell receptor beta chains came from one sample sequenced in a study of cytomegalovirus exposure and HLA in healthy donors. The primer mix had 60 Vbeta and 13 Jbeta primers. The repertoire was sequenced with immunoSEQ multiplex PCR; TCRdb's copy has only in-frame clones and lacks some. The table records around 180,000 clones, roughly 81% of them present only once. Sequenced: PBMCs. These receptors were taken from a girl aged 5 to 17 in good health and CMV-seropositive.

V usage is TRBV2 and J usage is TRBJ1-4, with a weak D call TRBD1 (6 bases). V lost 6 bases, J lost 5 bases, and 16 bases lay in between. Per the germline V gene, CDR1 is SNHLY and CDR2 is FYNNEI. The CDR3 sequence is 15 residues long. CDR3 in DNA: TGTGCCAGCAGCCCGGCCCACAGGGAGAATGAAAAACTGTTTTTT. It is translated as CASSPAHRENEKLFF.

This clone showed up just once. J is TRBJ1-4 and V is TRBV9, with 10 positions matching TRBD1. The V gene end was trimmed by 0 bases and the J gene end by 6 bases; junction bases not matched to a gene: 2. CDR1 SGDLS and CDR2 YYNGEE come from the germline V gene. This CDR3 region has 15 residues. The CDR3 DNA reads as TGTGCCAGCAGCGTAGCCGGGACAGGGGATGAAAAACTGTTTTTT. Protein sequence: CASSVAGTGDEKLFF.

The gene calls are TRBV4-1 and TRBJ2-2, with D unclear. This CDR3 has 12 amino acids. Germline values: CDR1 MGHRA, CDR2 YSYEKL. V lost 4 bases and J 5 bases, leaving 5 bases between the germline ends. Here the CDR3 reads CASSLFTGELFF. Written as DNA, the CDR3 is TGCGCCAGCAGCCTCTTTACCGGGGAGCTGTTTTTT.

The rearrangement joins TRBV6-5 to TRBJ1-1; D is unresolved. The CDR3 is made up of 12 amino acids. Germline V gives CDR1 MNHEY, CDR2 SVGAGI. The V gene lost 6 bases and the J gene lost 5 bases, with 10 bases spanning the gap. CDR3 sequence: CASRNRETEAFF. The CDR3 coding sequence is TGTGCCAGCAGGAACCGGGAGACTGAAGCTTTCTTT.

This clone was seen just once. This chain uses TRBV19 with TRBJ1-2; D perhaps matches TRBD1 (5 bases). Trimming pared 7 bases from V and 3 bases from J, leaving 18 bases between. Germline CDR1 LNHDA, CDR2 SQIVND (reference sequence). The CDR3 covers 15 residues. The DNA of the CDR3 is TGTGCCAGTACCGCAGGGATCGGGCCGGACTATGGCTACACCTTC. This codes for CASTAGIGPDYGYTF.

V is TRBV5-1 and J is TRBJ1-2, with D maybe TRBD1 (6 bases). Germline-derived CDR1 and CDR2 are SGHRS and YFSETQ. V lost 1 base and J 2 bases, leaving 12 bases between the germline ends. The CDR3 consists of 15 residues. DNA of the CDR3: TGCGCCAGCAGCTTGTCGCCAGGGGTAAACTATGGCTACACCTTC. Translation: CASSLSPGVNYGYTF. Full variable domain (rest looked up from reference TRBV5-1 and TRBJ1-2): KAGVTQTPRYLIKTRGQQVTLSCSPISGHRSVSWYQQTPGQGLQFLFEYFSETQRNKGNFPGRFSGRQFSNSRSEMNVSTLELGDSALYLCASSLSPGVNYGYTFGSGTRLTVV.

The CDR3 coding sequence is TGTGCCAGCAGCTTTGAAGACAGGGGGGATTCACCCCTCCACTTT. This encodes CASSFEDRGDSPLHF. V gene TRBV5-4 combines with J gene TRBJ1-6; TRBD1 matches 9 bases. With 2 bases clipped from V and 8 bases from J, the junction kept 5 bases outside the gene matches. Germline V gives CDR1 SGHNT, CDR2 YYREEE (reference sequence). The CDR3 sequence is 15 residues long.

The CDR3 here is CASSFRGGYEQFF. CDR3 DNA sequence: TGTGCCAGCAGCTTTAGGGGGGGGTATGAGCAGTTCTTC. The chain combines TRBV7-8 with TRBJ2-1; D might be TRBD2 (7 bases). The CDR3 is 13 residues long. The germline CDR1 and CDR2 sequences are SGHVS and FQNEAQ. Deletions cut 3 bases from V and 8 bases from J, with 11 bases between.

The V and J genes are TRBV9 and TRBJ2-5; TRBD2 matches 9 bases. Per the germline V gene, CDR1 is SGDLS and CDR2 is YYNGEE. The CDR3 length is 15 residues. V shed 4 bases, J shed 5 bases, and the junction held 9 bases outside the gene matches. This CDR3 is CASSKVAGAGETQYF. The CDR3 nucleotides read TGTGCCAGCAGCAAAGTAGCGGGGGCGGGGGAGACCCAGTACTTC.